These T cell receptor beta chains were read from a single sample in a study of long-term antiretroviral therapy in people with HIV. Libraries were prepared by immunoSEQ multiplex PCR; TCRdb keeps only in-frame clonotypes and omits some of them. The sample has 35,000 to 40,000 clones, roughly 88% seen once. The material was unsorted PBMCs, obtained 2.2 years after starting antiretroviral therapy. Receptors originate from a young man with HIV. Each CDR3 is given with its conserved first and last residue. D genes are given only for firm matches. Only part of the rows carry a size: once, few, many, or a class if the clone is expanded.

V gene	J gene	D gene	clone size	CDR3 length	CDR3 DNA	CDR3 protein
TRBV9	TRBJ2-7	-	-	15	TGTGCCAGCAGCGTGGTGAGAGTAAGGTCCTACGAGCAGTACTTC	CASSVVRVRSYEQYF
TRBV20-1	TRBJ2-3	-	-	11	TGCAGTGCTAGCTGGGCGGGACAGCAGTATTTT	CSASWAGQQYF
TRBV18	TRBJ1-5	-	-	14	TGTGCCAGCTCAGAGGGCGGGCTAGATCAGCCCCAGCATTTT	CASSEGGLDQPQHF
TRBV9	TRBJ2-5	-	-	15	TGTGCCAGCAGCCCCCGCGTCCTCGGGACAGAGACCCAGTACTTC	CASSPRVLGTETQYF
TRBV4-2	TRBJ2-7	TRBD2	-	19	TGTGCCAGCAGCCAAAGGGGAACTAGCGGGAGGTCCCCCGGCTACGAGCAGTACTTC	CASSQRGTSGRSPGYEQYF
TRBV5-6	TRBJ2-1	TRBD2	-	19	TGTGCCAGCAGCTTACAAACTAGCGGGACATCATTCTCCTACAATGAGCAGTTCTTC	CASSLQTSGTSFSYNEQFF
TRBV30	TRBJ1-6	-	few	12	TGTGCCTGGCACAGGGATAATTCACCCCTCCACTTT	CAWHRDNSPLHF
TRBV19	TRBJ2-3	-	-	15	TGTGCCAGTAAATATGCGGACGTGGGACTGGATACGCAGTATTTT	CASKYADVGLDTQYF
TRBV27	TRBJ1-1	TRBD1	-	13	TGTGCCAGCAGTTTGGACAGGAGAACTGAAGCTTTCTTT	CASSLDRRTEAFF
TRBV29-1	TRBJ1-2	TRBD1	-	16	TGCAGCGTTGGGGGGACAGGGGCGCCCTTCGGGTATGGCTACACCTTC	CSVGGTGAPFGYGYTF
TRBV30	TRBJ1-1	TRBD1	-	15	TGTGCCTTCTCCAAGGCAGGGGGCGTAATGACTGAAGCTTTCTTT	CAFSKAGGVMTEAFF
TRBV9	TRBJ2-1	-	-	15	TGTGCCAGCACCGGGGGGACAAATAATTACAATGAGCAGTTCTTC	CASTGGTNNYNEQFF
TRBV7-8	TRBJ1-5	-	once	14	TGTGCCAGCAGCTTAGCGGATAGCAATCAGCCCCAGCATTTT	CASSLADSNQPQHF
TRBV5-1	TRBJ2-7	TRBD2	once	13	TGCGCCAGCAGTCGTAGCGGGACCTACGAGCAGTACTTC	CASSRSGTYEQYF
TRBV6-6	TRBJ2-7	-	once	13	TGTGCCAGCAGATCAGGGTCCTCCTACGAGCAGTACTTC	CASRSGSSYEQYF
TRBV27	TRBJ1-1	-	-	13	TGTGCCAGCAGACCTTTTACAGGGTCAGTAGCTTTCTTT	CASRPFTGSVAFF
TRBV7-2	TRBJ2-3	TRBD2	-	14	TGTGCCAGCAGCTTAGGCGGGAGACGAGATACGCAGTATTTT	CASSLGGRRDTQYF
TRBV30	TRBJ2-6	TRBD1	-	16	TGTGCCCTCCTTCACAGGGGGTACTCTGGGGCCAACGTCCTGACTTTC	CALLHRGYSGANVLTF
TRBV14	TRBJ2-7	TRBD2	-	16	TGTGCCAGCAGCCAAGATTGGACTAGCGGACCTTACGAGCAGTACTTC	CASSQDWTSGPYEQYF
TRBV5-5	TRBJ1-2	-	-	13	TGTGCCAGCAGTTTAGGACCTCCGCCCCCGTGTACCTTC	CASSLGPPPPCTF
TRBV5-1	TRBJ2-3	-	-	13	TGCGCCAGCATAGCAGGGGGCACAGATACGCAGTATTTT	CASIAGGTDTQYF
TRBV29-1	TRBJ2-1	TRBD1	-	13	TGCAGCGGGGCCGACAGGGGGATTGGTGAGCAGTTCTTC	CSGADRGIGEQFF
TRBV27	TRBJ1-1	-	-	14	TGTGCCAGCAGTTTGGGCAGGTGGGACACTGAAGCTTTCTTT	CASSLGRWDTEAFF
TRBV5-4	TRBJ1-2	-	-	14	TGTGCCAGCAGCTGGGGCGGGCCTGGCTATGGCTACACCTTC	CASSWGGPGYGYTF
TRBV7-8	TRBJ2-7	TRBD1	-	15	TGTGCCAGCAGCTCAGGACAGGGAGTTTACTACGAGCAGTACTTC	CASSSGQGVYYEQYF
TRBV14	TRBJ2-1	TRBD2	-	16	TGTGCCAGCAGCCAAGATCCGGGACTAGGAAACCATGAGCAGTTCTTC	CASSQDPGLGNHEQFF
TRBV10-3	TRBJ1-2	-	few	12	TGTGCCATCAGGACGGTTAACTATGGCTACACCTTC	CAIRTVNYGYTF
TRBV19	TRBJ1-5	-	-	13	TGTGCCAGTAGTATTGTGGGTGATCAGCCCCAGCATTTT	CASSIVGDQPQHF
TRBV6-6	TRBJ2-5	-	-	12	TGTGCCAGCAAGGAGGATGGGGAGACCCAGTACTTC	CASKEDGETQYF
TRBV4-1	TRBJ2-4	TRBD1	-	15	TGCGCCAGCAGTTCGGGACAGGGAGGTTTGGACATTCAGTACTTC	CASSSGQGGLDIQYF
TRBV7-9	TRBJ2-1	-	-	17	TGTGCCAGCAGCTTAGGGGGTAACGGGAGAGTGTCCAATGAGCAGTTCTTC	CASSLGGNGRVSNEQFF
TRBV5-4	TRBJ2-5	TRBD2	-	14	TGTGCCAGCAGCCCTATAGCGGGAGGAGAGACCCAGTACTTC	CASSPIAGGETQYF
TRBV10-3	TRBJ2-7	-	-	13	TGTGCCATCAGTGAGTCAGGGGATTACGAGCAGTACTTC	CAISESGDYEQYF
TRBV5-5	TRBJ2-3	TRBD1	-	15	TGTGCCAGCAGCTTTTGGACAGGGTCCACAGATACGCAGTATTTT	CASSFWTGSTDTQYF
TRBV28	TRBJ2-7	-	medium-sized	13	TGTGCCAGCAGCGTCGGACTAAACTACGAGCAGTACTTC	CASSVGLNYEQYF
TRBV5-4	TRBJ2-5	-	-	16	TGTGCCAGCAGCCCTGAGGGCCAGGAGCTCCCGGAGACCCAGTACTTC	CASSPEGQELPETQYF
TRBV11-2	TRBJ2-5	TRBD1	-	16	TGTGCCAGCAGCTCGGTGCAGGGGGCCGTGGGAGAGACCCAGTACTTC	CASSSVQGAVGETQYF
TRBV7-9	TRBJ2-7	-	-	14	TGTGCCAGCAGTCACGGGACACTCCGCTACGAGCAGTACTTC	CASSHGTLRYEQYF
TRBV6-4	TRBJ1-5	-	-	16	TGTGCCAGCAGTGACTCGAAGGGCAGGGGCAATCAGCCCCAGCATTTT	CASSDSKGRGNQPQHF
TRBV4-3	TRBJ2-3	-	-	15	TGCGCCAGCAGCCAAGATAGGGGGAGTGCAGATACGCAGTATTTT	CASSQDRGSADTQYF